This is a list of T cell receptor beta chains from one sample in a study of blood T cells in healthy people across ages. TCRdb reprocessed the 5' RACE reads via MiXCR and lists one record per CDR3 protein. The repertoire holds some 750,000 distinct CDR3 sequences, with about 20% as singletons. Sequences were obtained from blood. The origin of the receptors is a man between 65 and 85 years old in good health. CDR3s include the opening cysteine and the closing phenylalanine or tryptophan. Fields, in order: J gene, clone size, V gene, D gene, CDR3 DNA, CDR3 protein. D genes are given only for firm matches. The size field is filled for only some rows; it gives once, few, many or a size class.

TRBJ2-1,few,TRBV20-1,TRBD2,TGCAGTTCCACGGGACTAGCGGGGGGCAGGTCCTACAATGAGCAGTTCTTC,CSSTGLAGGRSYNEQFF
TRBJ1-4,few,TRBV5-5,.,TGTGCCAGCAGCGGAGGGCAGGGCGCGACTAATGAAAAACTGTTTTTT,CASSGGQGATNEKLFF
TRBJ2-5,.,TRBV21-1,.,TGTGCCAGCAGCAAAGAAGGAGACTACAGAATAGAGACCCAGTACTTC,CASSKEGDYRIETQYF
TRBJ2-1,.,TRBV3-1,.,TGTGCCAGCAGCCAAGAGGTGGGACCAAATGAGCAGTTCTTC,CASSQEVGPNEQFF
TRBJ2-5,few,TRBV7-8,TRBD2,TGTGCCAGCAGCTCCCAGCGGGGGGGCACAAAGACCCAGTACTTC,CASSSQRGGTKTQYF
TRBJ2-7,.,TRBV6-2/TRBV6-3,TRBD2,TGTGCCAGCAGCCCTAGCGGCCCTAAGGGCTCCTACGAGCAGTACTTC,CASSPSGPKGSYEQYF
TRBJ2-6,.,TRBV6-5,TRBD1,TGTGCCAGCAGTTACCGAAACCCCCAGGGGGCTGGAGGGGCCAACGTCCTGACTTTC,CASSYRNPQGAGGANVLTF
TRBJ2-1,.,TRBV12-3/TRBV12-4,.,TGTGCCAGCAGCACCGGGACCTCAAACAATGAGCAGTTCTTC,CASSTGTSNNEQFF
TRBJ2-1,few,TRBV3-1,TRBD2,TGTGCCAGCAGCCAAAGGACTAGCTCCAATGAGCAGTTCTTC,CASSQRTSSNEQFF
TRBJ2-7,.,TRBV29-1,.,TGCAGCGTTGGTGGGGACCCCATCTACGAGCAGTACTTC,CSVGGDPIYEQYF
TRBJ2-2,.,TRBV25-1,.,TGTGCCAGCAGTGATTGGGGGGCCACCGGGGAGCTGTTTTTT,CASSDWGATGELFF
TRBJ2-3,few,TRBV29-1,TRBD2,TGCAGCGTTCGCGGGAGTTTCGCAGATACGCAGTATTTT,CSVRGSFADTQYF
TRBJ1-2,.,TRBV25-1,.,TGTGCCAGCAGTGAAGGGGGGGTCGATGGCTACACCTTC,CASSEGGVDGYTF
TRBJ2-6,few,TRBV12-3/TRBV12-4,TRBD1,TGTGCCAGCAGTCCTAGTGGGACAGGGTCCTCTGGGGCCAACGTCCTGACTTTC,CASSPSGTGSSGANVLTF
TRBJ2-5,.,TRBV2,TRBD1,TGTGCCAGCAGGGGGACAGGCCTAGAGACCCAGTACTTC,CASRGTGLETQYF
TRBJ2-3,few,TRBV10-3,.,TGTGCCATCAGTGAGGACGGCAGACCTCGAGATACGCAGTATTTT,CAISEDGRPRDTQYF
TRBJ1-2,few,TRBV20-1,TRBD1,TGCAGTGCAACCCGGGACAGGGTCGTTGGTGGCTACACCTTC,CSATRDRVVGGYTF
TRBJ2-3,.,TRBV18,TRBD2,TGTGCCAGCTCACGAGATCAGGGAGGGGATACGCAGTATTTT,CASSRDQGGDTQYF
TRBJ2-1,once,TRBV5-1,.,TGCGCCAGCAGCTTGGATTTAGAGGGGGATGAGCAGTTCTTC,CASSLDLEGDEQFF
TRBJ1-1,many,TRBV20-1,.,TGCAGTGCTAGGGGGACATTGAACACTGAAGCTTTCTTT,CSARGTLNTEAFF
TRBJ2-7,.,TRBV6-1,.,TGTGCCAGCAGTGAAGCGAGGCAGAATGAGCAGTACTTC,CASSEARQNEQYF
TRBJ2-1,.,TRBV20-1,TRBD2,TGCAGTGCTGGGGGAGGGCTACTAGCGGGAGCTCAAGATGAGCAGTTCTTC,CSAGGGLLAGAQDEQFF
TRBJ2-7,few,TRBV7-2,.,TGTGCCAGCAGCTTCCGCAGGGGAGACTACGAGCAGTACTTC,CASSFRRGDYEQYF
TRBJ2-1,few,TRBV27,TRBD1,TGTGCCAGCAGACCTGGGACAGGGACTATGCATGAGCAGTTCTTC,CASRPGTGTMHEQFF
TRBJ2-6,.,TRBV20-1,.,TGCAGTGCTGTGTTGATTGGCTCTGGGGCCAACGTCCTGACTTTC,CSAVLIGSGANVLTF
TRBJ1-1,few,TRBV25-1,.,TGTGCCAGCAGCCGGAGGTCCACTGAAGCTTTCTTT,CASSRRSTEAFF
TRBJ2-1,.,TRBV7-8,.,TGTGCCAGCAGCTTAGTCCGGCTATCAATAAATGAGCAGTTCTTC,CASSLVRLSINEQFF
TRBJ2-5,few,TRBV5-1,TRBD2,TGCGCCAGCAGCTCAATAAGCGGGGGGGATCAAGAGACCCAGTACTTC,CASSSISGGDQETQYF